This passage covers 4 T cell receptor beta chains from one sample sequenced in a study of blood T cell repertoires in COVID-19. TCRdb keeps only in-frame clones here, not all; method: immunoSEQ multiplex PCR. The table records about 130,000 clones, 85% of them present only once. Sequences were obtained from peripheral blood. Receptors were obtained from a human donor in a cohort sampled during active COVID-19.

The J gene is TRBJ1-2, the V gene TRBV5-1; D perhaps matches TRBD1 (5 bases). The CDR3 is made up of 14 amino acids. Germline V gene data show CDR1 as SGHRS and CDR2 as YFSETQ. V dropped 1 base and J dropped 4 bases, with 11 bases sitting between them. The CDR3 loop is CASSLRGGSYGYTF. The CDR3 DNA reads TGCGCCAGCAGCTTGCGGGGGGGAAGCTATGGCTACACCTTC.

This chain joins TRBV29-1 and TRBJ2-1; the match to TRBD2 covers 8 bases. Germline V gives CDR1 SQVTM, CDR2 ANQGSEA. CDR3 length: 11 amino acids. With V trimmed by 7 bases and J by 11 bases, 7 bases remained unmatched. In DNA, the CDR3 is TGCAGCGGCCTCCCGGGGGGGCAGCAGTTCTTC. This codes for CSGLPGGQQFF.

This clone was seen a single time. The chain links TRBV27 to TRBJ1-2, with D unclear. The germline CDR1 and CDR2 sequences are MNHEY and SMNVEV (reference sequence). V dropped 7 bases and J dropped 4 bases, with 10 bases sitting between them. The CDR3 has 12 amino acids. CDR3: CASTSPGYGYTF. CDR3 nucleotides: TGTGCCAGCACCTCACCGGGCTATGGCTACACCTTC.

The chain recombines TRBV6-1 with TRBJ2-5; TRBD2 is a possible D gene (6 bases). The length of the CDR3 is 15 residues. Germline values: CDR1 MNHNS, CDR2 SASEGT. With 1 base removed from V and 5 bases from J, the gap between germline ends came to 14 bases. DNA for the CDR3: TGTGCCAGCAGTGAAGGGTTGACTAGTGGGGAGACCCAGTACTTC. It yields the protein CASSEGLTSGETQYF.